The rows below give T cell receptor beta chains drawn from one sample of a study of CD8+CD57+ T cells in acquired aplastic anemia. TCRdb processed the reads anew with MiXCR; each CDR3 protein has one entry. The sample has about 470,000 distinct CDR3 sequences, roughly 34% seen once; the top ten hold 0.7% to 1%. Sequenced input: sorted CD4+, CD8+, or CD8+CD57+ T cells (not recorded which) from PBMCs. These receptor sequences come from a human donor with aplastic anemia. The CDR3 runs from the conserved cysteine through the conserved F or W. The order of the fields is D gene, clone size, CDR3 length, J gene, V gene, CDR3 protein, CDR3 DNA. A D gene is named only where the DNA matches it firmly. The size field is filled for only some rows; it gives once, few, many or a size class.

d_gene: TRBD1; abundance: many; len: 13; j_gene: TRBJ2-5; v_gene: TRBV7-2; CDR3aa: CASRLDRGETQYF; CDR3nt: TGTGCCAGCAGATTAGACAGGGGAGAGACCCAGTACTTC
d_gene: TRBD1; abundance: NA; len: 19; j_gene: TRBJ1-4; v_gene: TRBV5-4; CDR3aa: CASSLAPGQGSRVREKLFF; CDR3nt: TGTGCCAGCAGCTTGGCTCCGGGACAGGGTAGCCGCGTTCGCGAAAAACTGTTTTTT
d_gene: TRBD1; abundance: many; len: 14; j_gene: TRBJ2-7; v_gene: TRBV7-9; CDR3aa: CASRRTGTGHEQYF; CDR3nt: TGTGCCAGCAGAAGGACAGGGACGGGGCACGAGCAGTACTTC
d_gene: NA; abundance: many; len: 11; j_gene: TRBJ2-7; v_gene: TRBV3-1; CDR3aa: CASSQGSEQYF; CDR3nt: TGTGCCAGCAGCCAAGGCTCCGAGCAGTACTTC
d_gene: NA; abundance: NA; len: 11; j_gene: TRBJ1-2; v_gene: TRBV10-3; CDR3aa: CAISRGDGYTF; CDR3nt: TGTGCCATCAGTAGGGGGGACGGCTACACCTTC
d_gene: NA; abundance: NA; len: 14; j_gene: TRBJ2-2; v_gene: TRBV20-1; CDR3aa: CSARISGNTGELFF; CDR3nt: TGCAGTGCTAGGATTAGCGGGAACACCGGGGAGCTGTTTTTT
d_gene: TRBD1; abundance: many; len: 15; j_gene: TRBJ1-6; v_gene: TRBV7-9; CDR3aa: CASSPGDRGNSPLHF; CDR3nt: TGTGCCAGCAGCCCGGGGGACAGGGGTAATTCACCCCTCCACTTT
d_gene: TRBD1; abundance: many; len: 13; j_gene: TRBJ1-6; v_gene: TRBV14; CDR3aa: CASSRDRNSPLHF; CDR3nt: TGTGCCAGCAGTCGGGACAGGAATTCACCCCTCCACTTT
d_gene: NA; abundance: NA; len: 16; j_gene: TRBJ2-7; v_gene: TRBV7-3; CDR3aa: CASSPVGGLSSYEQYF; CDR3nt: TGTGCCAGCAGCCCCGTTGGGGGTTTAAGCTCCTACGAGCAGTACTTC
d_gene: NA; abundance: many; len: 11; j_gene: TRBJ1-2; v_gene: TRBV2; CDR3aa: CASRAGGGYTF; CDR3nt: TGTGCCAGCAGGGCAGGTGGAGGCTACACCTTC
d_gene: NA; abundance: NA; len: 15; j_gene: TRBJ2-7; v_gene: TRBV25-1; CDR3aa: CASSERLGVTYEQYF; CDR3nt: TGTGCCAGCAGTGAGCGTCTGGGAGTCACCTACGAGCAGTACTTC
d_gene: NA; abundance: NA; len: 13; j_gene: TRBJ1-2; v_gene: TRBV29-1; CDR3aa: CSVVGLGLDGYTF; CDR3nt: TGCAGCGTAGTAGGTCTGGGTCTCGATGGCTACACCTTC
d_gene: NA; abundance: NA; len: 13; j_gene: TRBJ1-6; v_gene: TRBV10-3; CDR3aa: CAISEGGNSPLHF; CDR3nt: TGTGCCATCAGTGAGGGAGGAAATTCACCCCTCCACTTT
d_gene: NA; abundance: NA; len: 12; j_gene: TRBJ1-2; v_gene: TRBV28; CDR3aa: CASRPDTYGYTF; CDR3nt: TGTGCCAGCAGGCCGGACACTTATGGCTACACCTTC
d_gene: TRBD2; abundance: NA; len: 17; j_gene: TRBJ2-1; v_gene: TRBV6-4; CDR3aa: CTSSDPGTTAIYNEQFF; CDR3nt: TGTACCAGCAGTGACCCCGGGACTACCGCCATCTACAATGAGCAGTTCTTC
d_gene: TRBD1; abundance: many; len: 12; j_gene: TRBJ1-1; v_gene: TRBV2; CDR3aa: CASRAGGGGAFF; CDR3nt: TGTGCCAGCAGGGCAGGGGGCGGGGGCGCTTTCTTT
d_gene: TRBD2; abundance: NA; len: 15; j_gene: TRBJ2-1; v_gene: TRBV6-5; CDR3aa: CASTLRLAGWVEQFF; CDR3nt: TGTGCCAGCACTTTGAGACTAGCGGGGTGGGTTGAGCAGTTCTTC
d_gene: NA; abundance: few; len: 15; j_gene: TRBJ2-2; v_gene: TRBV7-6; CDR3aa: CASSLGTVGSGELFF; CDR3nt: TGTGCCAGCAGCTTAGGGACAGTTGGCTCCGGGGAGCTGTTTTTT
d_gene: NA; abundance: NA; len: 14; j_gene: TRBJ1-4; v_gene: TRBV7-8; CDR3aa: CASSPRTTNEKLFF; CDR3nt: TGTGCCAGCAGCCCTCGGACAACTAATGAAAAACTGTTTTTT
d_gene: TRBD2; abundance: many; len: 17; j_gene: TRBJ2-7; v_gene: TRBV7-2; CDR3aa: CASSLSRSGGLAYEQYF; CDR3nt: TGTGCCAGCAGCTTAAGTCGGTCGGGAGGACTGGCCTACGAGCAGTACTTC
d_gene: NA; abundance: NA; len: 15; j_gene: TRBJ2-1; v_gene: TRBV10-3; CDR3aa: CAISESTTLGNEQFF; CDR3nt: TGTGCCATCAGTGAGTCGACAACCCTAGGCAATGAGCAGTTCTTC
d_gene: TRBD1; abundance: few; len: 17; j_gene: TRBJ1-5; v_gene: TRBV6-5; CDR3aa: CASSYIMGTGEDQPQHF; CDR3nt: TGTGCCAGCAGTTATATAATGGGTACAGGGGAGGATCAGCCCCAGCATTTT
d_gene: NA; abundance: few; len: 14; j_gene: TRBJ1-1; v_gene: TRBV20-1; CDR3aa: CSARMDGQNTEAFF; CDR3nt: TGCAGTGCTAGGATGGACGGGCAGAACACTGAAGCTTTCTTT
d_gene: NA; abundance: NA; len: 13; j_gene: TRBJ1-5; v_gene: TRBV20-1; CDR3aa: CSVRDGPGQPQHF; CDR3nt: TGCAGTGTTAGGGACGGGCCCGGTCAGCCCCAGCATTTT
d_gene: TRBD2; abundance: NA; len: 14; j_gene: TRBJ2-1; v_gene: TRBV25-1; CDR3aa: CASSDKLAGGEQFF; CDR3nt: TGTGCCAGCAGTGATAAGCTAGCGGGAGGGGAGCAGTTCTTC
d_gene: TRBD2; abundance: few; len: 14; j_gene: TRBJ2-5; v_gene: TRBV20-1; CDR3aa: CSARVTGGVETQYF; CDR3nt: TGCAGTGCTAGAGTGACGGGAGGGGTAGAGACCCAGTACTTC
d_gene: TRBD2; abundance: NA; len: 14; j_gene: TRBJ2-1; v_gene: TRBV11-2; CDR3aa: CASSSSGSVNEQFF; CDR3nt: TGTGCCAGCAGCTCAAGCGGGAGTGTCAATGAGCAGTTCTTC
d_gene: NA; abundance: NA; len: 14; j_gene: TRBJ2-5; v_gene: TRBV9; CDR3aa: CASSVSGGQETRYF; CDR3nt: TGTGCCAGCAGCGTTTCGGGGGGCCAAGAGACCCGGTACTTC
d_gene: NA; abundance: NA; len: 16; j_gene: TRBJ2-2; v_gene: TRBV7-8; CDR3aa: CASSLGFGARTGELFF; CDR3nt: TGTGCCAGCAGCTTAGGATTCGGGGCGCGCACCGGGGAGCTGTTTTTT
d_gene: NA; abundance: many; len: 14; j_gene: TRBJ1-6; v_gene: TRBV7-9; CDR3aa: CASSLTGNNSPLHF; CDR3nt: TGTGCCAGCAGCCTGACAGGAAATAATTCACCCCTCCACTTT
d_gene: NA; abundance: NA; len: 13; j_gene: TRBJ2-1; v_gene: TRBV18; CDR3aa: CASSPNPIRGQFF; CDR3nt: TGTGCCAGCTCACCCAATCCGATACGAGGTCAGTTCTTC
d_gene: NA; abundance: once; len: 15; j_gene: TRBJ2-3; v_gene: TRBV12-3/TRBV12-4; CDR3aa: CASSLSRRSTDTQYF; CDR3nt: TGTGCCAGCAGTTTGTCCAGGCGAAGCACAGATACGCAGTATTTT
d_gene: NA; abundance: few; len: 15; j_gene: TRBJ1-1; v_gene: TRBV6-1; CDR3aa: CASSESTGMNTEAFF; CDR3nt: TGTGCCAGCAGTGAATCCACGGGGATGAACACTGAAGCTTTCTTT
d_gene: NA; abundance: few; len: 16; j_gene: TRBJ1-1; v_gene: TRBV3-1; CDR3aa: CASSQLAGRANTEAFF; CDR3nt: TGTGCCAGCAGCCAACTGGCTGGCAGGGCAAACACTGAAGCTTTCTTT
d_gene: NA; abundance: many; len: 14; j_gene: TRBJ1-2; v_gene: TRBV5-1; CDR3aa: CASSLDTGNEGYTF; CDR3nt: TGCGCCAGCAGCTTGGACACCGGGAATGAAGGCTACACCTTC
d_gene: NA; abundance: NA; len: 14; j_gene: TRBJ2-1; v_gene: TRBV24-1; CDR3aa: CASNTAEGYNEQFF; CDR3nt: TGTGCCAGCAATACAGCGGAGGGGTACAATGAGCAGTTCTTC
d_gene: TRBD2; abundance: few; len: 16; j_gene: TRBJ2-1; v_gene: TRBV11-1; CDR3aa: CASSLALAGRYNEQFF; CDR3nt: TGTGCCAGCAGCTTAGCGCTAGCGGGACGATACAATGAGCAGTTCTTC
d_gene: TRBD1; abundance: NA; len: 14; j_gene: TRBJ1-2; v_gene: TRBV20-1; CDR3aa: CSARGDRDLYGYTF; CDR3nt: TGCAGTGCTAGAGGGGACAGGGACCTCTATGGCTACACCTTC
d_gene: NA; abundance: NA; len: 15; j_gene: TRBJ1-2; v_gene: TRBV20-1; CDR3aa: CSARQSDRTNYGYTF; CDR3nt: TGCAGTGCTAGACAATCGGACAGAACTAACTATGGCTACACCTTC
d_gene: NA; abundance: few; len: 14; j_gene: TRBJ2-3; v_gene: TRBV10-1; CDR3aa: CASSPSASTDTQYF; CDR3nt: TGTGCCAGCAGTCCTTCAGCTAGCACAGATACGCAGTATTTT
d_gene: NA; abundance: NA; len: 14; j_gene: TRBJ1-2; v_gene: TRBV10-3; CDR3aa: CASGQQGTKYGYTF; CDR3nt: TGTGCCAGCGGGCAACAAGGGACTAAGTATGGCTACACCTTC
d_gene: TRBD1; abundance: NA; len: 17; j_gene: TRBJ1-1; v_gene: TRBV2; CDR3aa: CASRRTGGSLTNTEAFF; CDR3nt: TGTGCCAGCAGAAGGACAGGGGGGAGCCTGACGAACACTGAAGCTTTCTTT
d_gene: TRBD1; abundance: NA; len: 19; j_gene: TRBJ2-7; v_gene: TRBV13; CDR3aa: CASSLRTDRGLVSVGEQYF; CDR3nt: TGTGCCAGCAGCCTAAGGACGGACAGGGGGCTTGTTTCCGTGGGCGAGCAGTACTTC
d_gene: TRBD2; abundance: few; len: 15; j_gene: TRBJ2-5; v_gene: TRBV11-1; CDR3aa: CASSGGAGGPETQYF; CDR3nt: TGTGCCAGCAGCGGAGGGGCGGGAGGGCCAGAGACCCAGTACTTC
d_gene: TRBD1; abundance: many; len: 15; j_gene: TRBJ2-3; v_gene: TRBV24-1; CDR3aa: CATSDPHRGSDTQYF; CDR3nt: TGTGCCACCAGTGACCCGCACAGGGGGTCAGATACGCAGTATTTT
d_gene: TRBD2; abundance: NA; len: 14; j_gene: TRBJ2-5; v_gene: TRBV20-1; CDR3aa: CSWQAGEGQETQYF; CDR3nt: TGCAGTTGGCAAGCGGGAGAGGGACAAGAGACCCAGTACTTC
d_gene: TRBD1; abundance: NA; len: 14; j_gene: TRBJ1-2; v_gene: TRBV29-1; CDR3aa: CSVDWDSYNYGYTF; CDR3nt: TGCAGCGTTGATTGGGACAGCTATAACTATGGCTACACCTTC
d_gene: TRBD1; abundance: NA; len: 14; j_gene: TRBJ2-7; v_gene: TRBV25-1; CDR3aa: CASRDREISYEQYF; CDR3nt: TGTGCCAGCAGGGACAGGGAGATATCCTACGAGCAGTACTTC
d_gene: NA; abundance: many; len: 10; j_gene: TRBJ2-7; v_gene: TRBV11-2; CDR3aa: CASSRGEQYF; CDR3nt: TGTGCCAGCAGCCGAGGAGAGCAGTACTTC
d_gene: NA; abundance: many; len: 12; j_gene: TRBJ2-7; v_gene: TRBV10-2; CDR3aa: CASKVGSYEQYF; CDR3nt: TGCGCCAGCAAGGTGGGCTCCTACGAGCAGTACTTC
d_gene: TRBD1; abundance: many; len: 17; j_gene: TRBJ2-7; v_gene: TRBV4-3; CDR3aa: CASSQAFSGTASYEQYF; CDR3nt: TGCGCCAGCAGCCAAGCCTTCTCCGGGACAGCGTCCTACGAGCAGTACTTC
d_gene: TRBD1; abundance: NA; len: 15; j_gene: TRBJ1-2; v_gene: TRBV2; CDR3aa: CASIMGQGAQGGYTF; CDR3nt: TGTGCCAGCATTATGGGACAGGGGGCACAGGGTGGCTACACCTTC